This TCR beta chain stems from a study of OX40 agonist ivuxolimab in advanced cancers. Across the whole study: Each patient was given ivuxolimab into a vein every 2 weeks, at 0.01 to 10 mg/kg.

Some clones are missing from TCRdb's copy, which holds only in-frame ones; the method was immunoSEQ multiplex PCR. The sample includes around 80,000 clones, approximately 85% of them seen just once. From germline, CDR1 is LNHDA and CDR2 SQIVND (reference sequence). V lost 8 bases to trimming and J lost 5 bases, with 15 bases between them. This CDR3 has 14 amino acids. The chain carries TRBV19 and TRBJ1-4; no definite D call. The material was CD4+ or CD8+ T cells sorted from blood, obtained in a trial of the OX40 agonist ivuxolimab. The sequence was obtained from an adult with an advanced solid tumor such as melanoma, head and neck, liver or kidney cancer. The DNA for the CDR3 is TGTGCCAGTGGAGCCCGAGACTGGAATGAAAAACTGTTTTTT. It yields the protein CASGARDWNEKLFF.